This T cell receptor (beta chain) came from a study of T cell responses to AZD1222 COVID-19 vaccine. The protocol was immunoSEQ multiplex PCR, while the TCRdb copy is restricted to in-frame clones and leaves out a portion. The repertoire holds around 100,000 clones, with 65% to 85% as singletons. The receptor comes from an adult in good health. The sample in question was peripheral blood, obtained on day 0 of AZD1222 vaccination.

The CDR3 protein is CASSLIRDRGPGDTQYF. The CDR3 DNA reads as TGTGCCAGCAGCCTCATCCGGGACAGGGGGCCCGGAGATACGCAGTATTTT. The chain is built from TRBV4-2 and TRBJ2-3, with 12 bases matching TRBD1. The CDR3 contains 17 residues. The V gene's germline CDR1 is LGHNA and CDR2 YNFKEQ. The V and J ends lost 4 bases and 5 bases, in that order; junction bases with no gene match: 10.